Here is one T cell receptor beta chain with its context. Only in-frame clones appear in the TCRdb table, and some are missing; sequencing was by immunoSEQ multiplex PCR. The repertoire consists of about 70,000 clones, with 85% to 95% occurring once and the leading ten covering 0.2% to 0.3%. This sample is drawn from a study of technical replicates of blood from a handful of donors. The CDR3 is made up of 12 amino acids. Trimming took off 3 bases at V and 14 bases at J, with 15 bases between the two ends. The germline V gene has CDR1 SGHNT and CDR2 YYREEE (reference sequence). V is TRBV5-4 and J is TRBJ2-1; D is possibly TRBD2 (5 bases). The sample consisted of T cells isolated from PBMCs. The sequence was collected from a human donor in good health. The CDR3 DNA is TGTGCCAGCAGCTCTAATAGATGGCGGGAGTTCTTC. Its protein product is CASSSNRWREFF.